This T cell receptor (beta chain) emerged from a study of synovial regulatory T cells in juvenile arthritis. Looked up from germline, CDR1 is MDHEN and CDR2 is SYDVKM. The CDR3 consists of 11 residues. There is no recorded DNA. The repertoire was sequenced with immunoSEQ multiplex PCR; TCRdb's copy has only in-frame clones and lacks some. Recorded here are 10,000 or so clones; the top ten clones represent 0.35%. V gene TRBV28 combines with J gene TRBJ2-7. The sequencing input was Treg cells from blood. As for subset: remaining (HLA-DR-negative) circulating blood Treg cells. The source is a donor aged 2 to 35 with juvenile idiopathic arthritis. The chain's CDR3 is CASSLQHEQYF.